These 20 T cell receptor beta chains originate from one sample sequenced in a study of blood T cell repertoires in COVID-19. TCRdb's copy holds only in-frame clones and misses some; the assay was immunoSEQ multiplex PCR. The data show approximately 250,000 clones, 86% seen once. Sequencing input: peripheral blood. The receptor source for this set is a man between 18 and 29 years old with active or convalescent COVID-19.

V is TRBV10-3 and J is TRBJ1-1, with TRBD1 matching 8 bases. V shed 10 bases, J shed 4 bases, and the junction held 8 bases outside the gene matches. This CDR3 comprises 13 residues. CDR1 and CDR2 from the germline V gene are ENHRY and SYGVKD. CDR3 in DNA: TGTGCCACGCAGGGGGCGCGGGGCACTGAAGCTTTCTTT. This translates into CATQGARGTEAFF.

V gene TRBV12-5 combines with J gene TRBJ2-5, with TRBD2 matching over 10 bases. V shed 5 bases and J 1 base; nucleotides not matched to a gene: 4. This CDR3 has 15 residues. Germline V CDR1 and CDR2: LGHNT, FRNRAP. For the CDR3, the DNA is TGTGCTAGTGGTCCCGGGACTAGCGTCCAAGAGACCCAGTACTTC. It is translated as CASGPGTSVQETQYF.

V usage is TRBV25-1 and J usage is TRBJ2-1; 7 nucleotides match TRBD2. The CDR3 totals 15 residues. The germline CDR1 and CDR2 sequences are MGHDK and SYGVNS. V was clipped by 4 bases and J by 2 bases; unmatched bases: 5. In nucleotides, the CDR3 is TGTGCCAGCAGTGTGGGGGGGAGCCCCTACAATGAGCAGTTCTTC. Encoded protein: CASSVGGSPYNEQFF.

This rearrangement joins TRBV2 to TRBJ1-5; TRBD1 agrees at 7 bases. The CDR3 consists of 15 residues. Trimming at V came to 7 bases and at J to 3 bases, leaving 9 bases not matched to a gene. Germline V CDR1 and CDR2: SNHLY, FYNNEI. This CDR3 is CASTSGGTDNQPQHF. CDR3 DNA: TGTGCCAGCACATCAGGCGGGACAGACAATCAGCCCCAGCATTTT. The full variable domain, in which reference TRBV2 and TRBJ1-5 provide the parts outside the CDR3, is EPEVTQTPSHQVTQMGQEVILRCVPISNHLYFYWYRQILGQKVEFLVSFYNNEISEKSEIFDDQFSVERPDGSNFTLKIRSTKLEDSAMYFCASTSGGTDNQPQHFGDGTRLSIL.

This sequence joins TRBV13 and TRBJ2-1; 9 bases agree with TRBD1. The CDR3 consists of 14 residues. Germline lookup yields CDR1 PRHDT and CDR2 FYEKMQ (reference sequence). J gave up 9 bases and V 2 bases, and 5 bases lay outside the gene matches. In nucleotides, the CDR3 is TGTGCCAGCAGCTTAACGGGACAGGGCGGTGAGCAGTTCTTC. Its protein product is CASSLTGQGGEQFF.

The chain links TRBV11-2 to TRBJ1-1, with TRBD1 matching 7 bases. Germline values: CDR1 SGHAT, CDR2 FQNNGV. V was pared by 2 bases and J by 0 bases, with 6 bases of the junction left unmatched. This CDR3 comprises 16 residues. As DNA, the CDR3 is TGTGCCAGCAGCTTACTGGGACAGATTTTGAACACTGAAGCTTTCTTT. This gives the protein CASSLLGQILNTEAFF.

As regards this clone: Other DNA sequences in the same sample also yield this CDR3. V is TRBV4-1 and J is TRBJ2-5; D is possibly TRBD2 (5 bases). The germline gives CDR1 MGHRA, CDR2 YSYEKL. This CDR3 has 13 amino acids. Trimming stripped 4 bases from V and 1 base from J, with 7 bases between. Written as DNA, the CDR3 is TGCGCCAGCAGCCTCGGGGTCCAAGAGACCCAGTACTTC. It encodes CASSLGVQETQYF.

The chain joins TRBV5-5 to TRBJ2-5; 13 nucleotides line up with TRBD2. The CDR3 extends over 17 amino acids. V dropped 4 bases and J dropped 2; count of bases not matched to a gene: 8. Germline V gene data show CDR1 as SGHKS and CDR2 as YYEKEE (reference sequence). DNA for the CDR3: TGTGCCAGCAGCGTTATAATACTAGCGGGGGGGCAAGAGACCCAGTACTTC. Translating it yields CASSVIILAGGQETQYF. Full variable domain (missing parts from reference TRBV5-5 and TRBJ2-5): DAGVTQSPTHLIKTRGQQVTLRCSPISGHKSVSWYQQVLGQGPQFIFQYYEKEERGRGNFPDRFSARQFPNYSSELNVNALLLGDSALYLCASSVIILAGGQETQYFGPGTRLLVL.

The chain joins TRBV19 to TRBJ1-6, with D tentatively TRBD1 (6 bases). The CDR3 has 15 residues. Germline V gene data show CDR1 as LNHDA and CDR2 as SQIVND (reference sequence). Trimming stripped 4 bases from V and 6 bases from J, with 13 bases between. This CDR3 is CASSTRTEINSPLHF. The CDR3 DNA reads as TGTGCCAGTAGTACCAGGACAGAAATTAATTCACCCCTCCACTTT.

The genes are TRBV5-4 and TRBJ1-6; TRBD1 agrees at 9 bases. CDR1 and CDR2 from the germline V gene are SGHNT and YYREEE (reference sequence). The CDR3 loop spans 15 amino acids. J was trimmed by 10 bases and V by 4 bases; bases with no gene match: 9. DNA of the CDR3: TGTGCCAGCAGCAAAGCACAGGGGGCGGGATCACCCCTCCACTTT. This gives the protein CASSKAQGAGSPLHF.

The chain is built from TRBV7-3 and TRBJ2-7; possibly TRBD1 for D (5 bases). This CDR3 contains 14 residues. V was cut by 1 base and J by 7 bases, with 14 bases left in between. Germline V CDR1 and CDR2: SGHTA, FQGTGA. This CDR3 reads CASSLIADSREQYF. Here the CDR3 DNA reads TGTGCCAGCAGCTTAATAGCCGACAGTCGGGAGCAGTACTTC. Based on the CDR3 plus reference TRBV7-3 and TRBJ2-7, the full variable domain is GAGVSQTPSNKVTEKGKYVELRCDPISGHTALYWYRQSLGQGPEFLIYFQGTGAADDSGLPNDRFFAVRPEGSVSTLKIQRTERGDSAVYLCASSLIADSREQYFGPGTRLTVT.

This rearrangement joins TRBV6-5 to TRBJ2-3; 15 bases map to TRBD2. Germline CDR1 reads MNHEY; CDR2 reads SVGAGI. There are 14 residues in the CDR3. After removal of 10 bases from V and 7 bases from J, the junction contained 6 bases not matched to a gene. CDR3 region: CATRTSGGEYTQYF. For the CDR3, the DNA is TGTGCCACCCGGACTAGCGGGGGGGAATATACGCAGTATTTT.

CDR3 amino acids: CASSLGQEHNEQFF. CDR3 nucleotides: TGTGCCAGCAGCTTGGGACAGGAGCACAATGAGCAGTTCTTC. The chain has TRBV7-9 and TRBJ2-1; 8 nucleotides match TRBD1. The CDR3 loop spans 14 amino acids. V lost 3 bases, J lost 5 bases, and 3 bases stayed unmatched. CDR1 and CDR2 (germline): SEHNR, FQNEAQ (reference sequence). Filled out from reference TRBV7-9 and TRBJ2-1, the complete variable domain reads DTGVSQNPRHKITKRGQNVTFRCDPISEHNRLYWYRQTLGQGPEFLTYFQNEAQLEKSRLLSDRFSAERPKGSFSTLEIQRTEQGDSAMYLCASSLGQEHNEQFFGPGTRLTVL.

This rearrangement joins TRBV24-1 to TRBJ2-3, with D uncertain. The CDR3 length is 14 residues. The ends were cut back, 3 bases at V and 2 bases at J, with 8 bases in the middle. The germline V gene encodes CDR1 KGHDR and CDR2 SFDVKD. CDR3 loop: CATSDPGNTDTQYF. CDR3 bases: TGTGCCACCAGTGATCCCGGTAACACAGATACGCAGTATTTT.

The chain couples TRBV27 to TRBJ1-5; TRBD1 matches at 7 bases. The CDR3 is made up of 14 amino acids. In germline, CDR1 is MNHEY, CDR2 SMNVEV (reference sequence). The V segment lost 9 bases and the J segment 2 bases; nucleotides outside the gene matches: 7. CDR3 nucleotide sequence: TGTGCCAGTCACACCGGGACAGGCAATCAGCCCCAGCATTTT. Amino acids: CASHTGTGNQPQHF.

This clone was seen more than once but under ten times. The chain joins TRBV9 to TRBJ2-1; TRBD2 might be the D (5 bases). From germline, CDR1 is SGDLS and CDR2 YYNGEE. Trimming took 0 bases from V and 4 from J, leaving 14 bases between them. This CDR3 contains 16 residues. CDR3 bases: TGTGCCAGCAGCGTAGAGGCACTAGGAATGTACAATGAGCAGTTCTTC. This sequence encodes CASSVEALGMYNEQFF.

The chain recombines TRBV6-5 with TRBJ1-2, with 7 positions matching TRBD1. The CDR3 length is 13 residues. V was clipped by 8 bases and J by 4 bases; unmatched bases: 7. Looked up from germline, CDR1 is MNHEY and CDR2 is SVGAGI. CDR3 protein: CASSGGGAYGYTF. CDR3 sequence (DNA): TGTGCCAGCTCAGGAGGGGGCGCCTATGGCTACACCTTC.

The genes are TRBV14 and TRBJ2-7; D is unclear. V gave up 0 bases and J gave up 5 bases, with 8 bases separating them. From germline, CDR1 is SGHDN and CDR2 FVKESK. The CDR3 is 13 residues long. The CDR3 DNA reads TGTGCCAGCAGCCAAGACTTTCCTCACGAGCAGTACTTC. Translated, it gives CASSQDFPHEQYF.

The V and J genes are TRBV2 and TRBJ2-1; 13 nucleotides agree with TRBD2. There are 16 residues in the CDR3. V lost 6 bases and J lost 5; bases outside the gene matches: 7. The germline V gene encodes CDR1 SNHLY and CDR2 FYNNEI. In DNA, the CDR3 is TGTGCCAGCAGCGCGGGACTAGCGGGGATTAACAATGAGCAGTTCTTC. Amino acids: CASSAGLAGINNEQFF.

The J gene is TRBJ1-1, the V gene TRBV28; D is perhaps TRBD1 (6 bases). The V gene lost 1 base and the J gene lost 6 bases, with 9 bases spanning the gap. The germline V gene encodes CDR1 MDHEN and CDR2 SYDVKM. The CDR3 is 13 amino acids. The CDR3 DNA follows: TGTGCCAGCAGTTTATTACAGGGTTCTGAAGCTTTCTTT. It encodes CASSLLQGSEAFF.